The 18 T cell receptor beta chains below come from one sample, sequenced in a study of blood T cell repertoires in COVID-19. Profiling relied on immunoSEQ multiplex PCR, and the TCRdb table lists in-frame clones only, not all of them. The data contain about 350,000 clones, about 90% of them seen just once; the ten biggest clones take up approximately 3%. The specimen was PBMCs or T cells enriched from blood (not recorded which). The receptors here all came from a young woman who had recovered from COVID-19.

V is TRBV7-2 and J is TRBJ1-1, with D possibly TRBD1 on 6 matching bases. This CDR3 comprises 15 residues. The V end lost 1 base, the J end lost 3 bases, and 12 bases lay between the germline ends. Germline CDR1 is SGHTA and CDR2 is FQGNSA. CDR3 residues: CASSLGRGGYTEAFF. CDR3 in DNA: TGTGCCAGCAGCTTAGGGAGGGGGGGATACACTGAAGCTTTCTTT.

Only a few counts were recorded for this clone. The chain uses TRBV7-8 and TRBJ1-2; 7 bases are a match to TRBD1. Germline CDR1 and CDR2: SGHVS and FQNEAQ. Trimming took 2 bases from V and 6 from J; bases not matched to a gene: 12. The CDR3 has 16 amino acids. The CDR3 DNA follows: TGTGCCAGCAGCTTATCCAACATACAGGGGATGGATGGCTACACCTTC. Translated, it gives CASSLSNIQGMDGYTF.

The CDR3 coding sequence is TGTGCCAGCAGTTACTCCTTTGCCGGGACAGATGAAAAACTGTTTTTT. It yields the protein CASSYSFAGTDEKLFF. This rearrangement joins TRBV6-5 to TRBJ1-4; TRBD1 matches at 7 bases. The CDR3 extends over 16 amino acids. Trimming removed 0 bases from V and 6 bases from J; junction bases left unmatched: 7. The V gene's germline CDR1 is MNHEY and CDR2 SVGAGI.

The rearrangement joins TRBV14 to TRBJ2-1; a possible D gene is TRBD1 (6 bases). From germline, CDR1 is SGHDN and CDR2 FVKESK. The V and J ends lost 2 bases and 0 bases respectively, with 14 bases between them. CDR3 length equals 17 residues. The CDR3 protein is CASSQTRTVSSYNEQFF. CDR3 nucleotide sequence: TGTGCCAGCAGCCAAACCCGGACAGTAAGCTCCTACAATGAGCAGTTCTTC.

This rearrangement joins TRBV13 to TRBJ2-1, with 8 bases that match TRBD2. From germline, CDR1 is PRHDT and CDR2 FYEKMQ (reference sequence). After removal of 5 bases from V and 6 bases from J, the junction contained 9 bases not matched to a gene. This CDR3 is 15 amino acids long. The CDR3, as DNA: TGTGCCAGCAGCCCGGGACTAGGTGACGCCAATGAGCAGTTCTTC. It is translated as CASSPGLGDANEQFF.

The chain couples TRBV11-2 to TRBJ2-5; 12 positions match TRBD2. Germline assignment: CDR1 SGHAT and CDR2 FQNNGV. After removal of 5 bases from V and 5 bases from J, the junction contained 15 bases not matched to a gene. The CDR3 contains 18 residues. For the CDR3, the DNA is TGTGCCAGCAGCCATTTTTCTCGGACTAGCGGGGAGTGGGAGACCCAGTACTTC. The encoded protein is CASSHFSRTSGEWETQYF.

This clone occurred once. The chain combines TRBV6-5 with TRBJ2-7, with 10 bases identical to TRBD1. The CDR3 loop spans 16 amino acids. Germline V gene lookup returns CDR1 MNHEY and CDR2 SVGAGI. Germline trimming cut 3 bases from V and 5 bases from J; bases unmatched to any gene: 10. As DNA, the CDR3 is TGTGCCAGCAGTTATCTCCCTGGGACAGGGGCAAACGAGCAGTACTTC. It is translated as CASSYLPGTGANEQYF.

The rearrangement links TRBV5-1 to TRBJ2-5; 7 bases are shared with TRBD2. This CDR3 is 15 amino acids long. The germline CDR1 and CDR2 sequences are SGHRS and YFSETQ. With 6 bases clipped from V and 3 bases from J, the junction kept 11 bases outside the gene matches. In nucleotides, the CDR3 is TGCGCCAGCACCCAGCGTGCTAGCGGAAAAGAGACCCAGTACTTC. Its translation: CASTQRASGKETQYF.

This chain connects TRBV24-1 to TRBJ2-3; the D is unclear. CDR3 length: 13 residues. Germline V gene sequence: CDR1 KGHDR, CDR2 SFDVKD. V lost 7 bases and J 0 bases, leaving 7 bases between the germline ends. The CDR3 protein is CATSAPSTDTQYF. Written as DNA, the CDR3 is TGTGCCACCAGCGCGCCCAGCACAGATACGCAGTATTTT.

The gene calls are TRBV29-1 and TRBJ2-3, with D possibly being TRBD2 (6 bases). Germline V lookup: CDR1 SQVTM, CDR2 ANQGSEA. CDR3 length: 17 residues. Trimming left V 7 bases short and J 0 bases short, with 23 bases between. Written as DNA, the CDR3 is TGCAGCGCTGTATCCTGGGAGGAGAGCGACAGCACAGATACGCAGTATTTT. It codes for CSAVSWEESDSTDTQYF.

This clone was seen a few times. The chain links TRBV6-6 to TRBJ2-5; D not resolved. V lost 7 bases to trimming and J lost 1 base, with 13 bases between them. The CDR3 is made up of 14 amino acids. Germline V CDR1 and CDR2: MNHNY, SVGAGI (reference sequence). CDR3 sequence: CASKSPGRQETQYF. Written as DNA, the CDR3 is TGTGCCAGCAAATCACCTGGGCGCCAAGAGACCCAGTACTTC.

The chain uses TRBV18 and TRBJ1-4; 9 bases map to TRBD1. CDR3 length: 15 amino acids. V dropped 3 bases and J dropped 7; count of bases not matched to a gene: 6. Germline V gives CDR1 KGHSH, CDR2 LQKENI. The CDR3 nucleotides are TGTGCCAGCTCACCGGTGGGACAGGGTAGTGAAAAACTGTTTTTT. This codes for CASSPVGQGSEKLFF.

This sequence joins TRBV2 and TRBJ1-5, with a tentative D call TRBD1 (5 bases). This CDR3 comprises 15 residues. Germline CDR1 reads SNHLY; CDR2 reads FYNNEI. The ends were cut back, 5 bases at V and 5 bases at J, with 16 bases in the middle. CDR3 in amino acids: CASSSGYSGHQPQHF. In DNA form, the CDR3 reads TGTGCCAGCAGTTCAGGGTATTCGGGCCATCAGCCCCAGCATTTT.

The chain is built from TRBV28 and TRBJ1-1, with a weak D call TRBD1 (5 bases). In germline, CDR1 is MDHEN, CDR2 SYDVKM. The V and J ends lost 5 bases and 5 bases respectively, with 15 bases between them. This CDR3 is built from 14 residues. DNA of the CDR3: TGTGCCAGCAGTAACCTGGGGGGGGTGACTGAAGCTTTCTTT. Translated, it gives CASSNLGGVTEAFF. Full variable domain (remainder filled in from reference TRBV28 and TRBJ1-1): DVKVTQSSRYLVKRTGEKVFLECVQDMDHENMFWYRQDPGLGLRLIYFSYDVKMKEKGDIPEGYSVSREKKERFSLILESASTNQTSMYLCASSNLGGVTEAFFGQGTRLTVV.

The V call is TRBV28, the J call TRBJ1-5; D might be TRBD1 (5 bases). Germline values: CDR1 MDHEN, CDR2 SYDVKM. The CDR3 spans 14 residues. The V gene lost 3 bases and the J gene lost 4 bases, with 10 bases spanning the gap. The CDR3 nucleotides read TGTGCCAGCAGTTTGGGGGGAGAAAATCAGCCCCAGCATTTT. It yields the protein CASSLGGENQPQHF.

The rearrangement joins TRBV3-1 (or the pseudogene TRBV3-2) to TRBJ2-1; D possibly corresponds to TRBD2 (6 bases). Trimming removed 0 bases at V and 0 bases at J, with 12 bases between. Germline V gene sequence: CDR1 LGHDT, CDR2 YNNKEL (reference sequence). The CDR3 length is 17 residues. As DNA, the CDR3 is TGTGCCAGCAGCCAAGAATCGAGTAGCGGCTCCTACAATGAGCAGTTCTTC. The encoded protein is CASSQESSSGSYNEQFF.

As DNA, the CDR3 is TGTGCCAGTAGTATAGTTGGGCCCCCAGGTAATGAGCAGTTCTTC. It specifies CASSIVGPPGNEQFF. The gene calls are TRBV19 and TRBJ2-1; D call uncertain. The CDR3 is 15 residues long. V lost 1 base and J lost 7, with 14 bases in between. Germline V CDR1 and CDR2: LNHDA, SQIVND (reference sequence). Using reference TRBV19 and TRBJ2-1 for the parts outside the CDR3, the full variable domain is DGGITQSPKYLFRKEGQNVTLSCEQNLNHDAMYWYRQDPGQGLRLIYYSQIVNDFQKGDIAEGYSVSREKKESFPLTVTSAQKNPTAFYLCASSIVGPPGNEQFFGPGTRLTVL.

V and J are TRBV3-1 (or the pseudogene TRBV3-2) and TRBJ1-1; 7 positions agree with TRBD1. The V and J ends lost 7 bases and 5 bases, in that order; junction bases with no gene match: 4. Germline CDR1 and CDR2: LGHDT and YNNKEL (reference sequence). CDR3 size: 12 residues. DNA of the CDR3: TGTGCCAGCACCCACAGGGGTACTGAAGCTTTCTTT. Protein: CASTHRGTEAFF.